The 25 T cell receptor beta chains below come from one sample, sequenced in a study of beta chain features in type 1 diabetes. Every isolated RNA sample was fully reverse transcribed, so sequencing captured expressed TCRB transcripts. Profiling relied on immunoSEQ multiplex PCR, and the TCRdb table lists in-frame clones only, not all of them. The table lists roughly 400,000 clones, around 16% of them singletons, with about 0.019% in the top ten. The sequenced material came from naive CD4+ T cells from blood. These receptors all come from a woman aged 18-29 years in good health.

Only a few counts were recorded for this clone. The chain links TRBV27 to TRBJ1-1; D possibly corresponds to TRBD1 (5 bases). The V gene lost 3 bases and the J gene lost 11 bases, with 25 bases spanning the gap. Germline lookup yields CDR1 MNHEY and CDR2 SMNVEV (reference sequence). The CDR3 spans 16 residues. The CDR3 protein is CASSFQRIQDGGSAFF. Written as DNA, the CDR3 is TGTGCCAGCAGTTTCCAGCGAATACAGGACGGAGGGTCTGCTTTCTTT.

This clone has more than one count but fewer than ten. This rearrangement joins TRBV12-5 to TRBJ2-3; 9 bases are shared with TRBD2. Per germline, CDR1 LGHNT and CDR2 FRNRAP. The length of the CDR3 is 16 residues. V was pared by 4 bases and J by 3 bases, with 8 bases of the junction left unmatched. CDR3 region: CASGSAYSGSTDTQYF. The CDR3 region has the DNA TGTGCTAGTGGTTCGGCCTATAGCGGGAGTACAGATACGCAGTATTTT.

This clone was seen a handful of times. The chain joins TRBV11-2 to TRBJ2-7, with 9 bases lining up with TRBD1. The CDR3 loop spans 15 amino acids. The germline CDR1 and CDR2 sequences are SGHAT and FQNNGV. Trimming removed 1 base from V and 5 bases from J; junction bases left unmatched: 6. The CDR3 loop reads CASSLGYRGQNEQYF. Here the CDR3 DNA reads TGTGCCAGCAGCTTAGGGTACAGGGGGCAGAACGAGCAGTACTTC.

The chain employs TRBV2 and TRBJ1-5; 11 bases fit TRBD1. This CDR3 contains 14 residues. Germline CDR1 SNHLY, CDR2 FYNNEI. Trimming took 6 bases from V and 6 from J; bases not matched to a gene: 4. This chain's CDR3 is CASSRTGGSQPQHF. DNA for the CDR3: TGTGCCAGCAGCCGGACAGGGGGCTCTCAGCCCCAGCATTTT.

This clone showed up just a few times. The rearrangement links TRBV7-9 to TRBJ2-7; D is uncertain. The V gene's germline CDR1 is SEHNR and CDR2 FQNEAQ (reference sequence). CDR3 size: 14 residues. V was pared by 2 bases and J by 4 bases, with 12 bases between. The CDR3 DNA sequence: TGTGCCAGCAGCTTAACTGGGCCTCCTTACGAGCAGTACTTC. Its protein product is CASSLTGPPYEQYF.

The chain carries TRBV5-1 and TRBJ1-1; the D gene is possibly TRBD1 (6 bases). CDR1 is SGHRS, CDR2 YFSETQ, per germline. The germline V and J ends were trimmed by 4 bases and 1 base, with 14 bases remaining between them. The CDR3 contains 15 residues. This CDR3 reads CASSKTTGWNTEAFF. CDR3 nucleotides: TGCGCCAGCAGCAAGACGACAGGATGGAACACTGAAGCTTTCTTT.

The genes are TRBV5-1 and TRBJ2-5; TRBD2 matches 7 bases. The CDR3 runs 15 residues. V dropped 0 bases and J dropped 2; count of bases not matched to a gene: 4. Germline V CDR1 and CDR2: SGHRS, YFSETQ. The CDR3 protein is CASSLEGGRQETQYF. The CDR3 bases are TGCGCCAGCAGCTTGGAAGGCGGGAGACAAGAGACCCAGTACTTC.

This clone was found a few times. V gene TRBV29-1 combines with J gene TRBJ2-3, with D uncertain. CDR1 and CDR2 (germline): SQVTM, ANQGSEA. V was shortened by 5 bases and J by 3 bases, with 12 bases between the two germline ends. The CDR3 totals 13 residues. Here the CDR3 reads CSVPPGVTDTQYF. In nucleotides, the CDR3 is TGCAGCGTTCCCCCCGGAGTTACAGATACGCAGTATTTT.

This clone was detected only a few times. The chain combines TRBV9 with TRBJ2-3, with D possibly being TRBD2 (6 bases). The V end lost 4 bases, the J end lost 7 bases, and 13 bases lay between the germline ends. Germline CDR1 SGDLS, CDR2 YYNGEE. This CDR3 region has 13 residues. CDR3 in DNA: TGTGCCAGCAGCACCAGGACTACTAATACGCAGTATTTT. This sequence encodes CASSTRTTNTQYF.

The gene calls are TRBV7-2 and TRBJ1-2; the D gene is possibly TRBD1 (5 bases). Germline values: CDR1 SGHTA, CDR2 FQGNSA. CDR3 length equals 16 residues. The V gene lost 5 bases and the J gene lost 8 bases, with 24 bases spanning the gap. The CDR3 sequence: CASSRSGPGLDIGYTF. The CDR3, as DNA: TGTGCCAGCAGCAGAAGCGGACCGGGACTGGATATCGGCTACACCTTC.

On this clone: The sample contains more than one DNA sequence encoding this CDR3. The V gene is TRBV7-9, the J gene TRBJ1-4; 7 bases fit TRBD1. The CDR3 consists of 14 residues. Germline CDR1 is SEHNR and CDR2 is FQNEAQ (reference sequence). The V segment lost 1 base and the J segment 7 bases; nucleotides outside the gene matches: 3. The CDR3 DNA sequence: TGTGCCAGCAGCTTAGGACAGGGTGGTGAAAAACTGTTTTTT. It specifies CASSLGQGGEKLFF.

J is TRBJ1-2 and V is TRBV7-9; possible D gene TRBD1, 6 bases. V was clipped by 0 bases and J by 7 bases, with 12 bases between them. Germline lookup yields CDR1 SEHNR and CDR2 FQNEAQ (reference sequence). The CDR3 consists of 14 residues. This CDR3 is CASSLAHREGGYTF. CDR3 bases: TGTGCCAGCAGCTTAGCGCACAGGGAGGGTGGCTACACCTTC. The full variable domain, in which reference TRBV7-9 and TRBJ1-2 provide the parts outside the CDR3, is DTGVSQNPRHKITKRGQNVTFRCDPISEHNRLYWYRQTLGQGPEFLTYFQNEAQLEKSRLLSDRFSAERPKGSFSTLEIQRTEQGDSAMYLCASSLAHREGGYTFGSGTRLTVV.

The chain has TRBV4-3 and TRBJ2-1; D is undetermined. Germline V lookup: CDR1 LGHNA, CDR2 YSLEER. Trimming pared 1 base from V and 6 bases from J, leaving 16 bases between. The CDR3 totals 16 residues. The CDR3 nucleotides are TGCGCCAGCAGCCAAGCCGTAAACTCGCCCCCCAATGAGCAGTTCTTC. Protein sequence: CASSQAVNSPPNEQFF.

The chain couples TRBV5-1 to TRBJ1-2; 7 bases align to TRBD1. Trimming cost V 4 bases and J 0 bases; bases outside gene matches: 12. This CDR3 spans 17 amino acids. The germline CDR1 and CDR2 sequences are SGHRS and YFSETQ. CDR3 sequence reads: CASSLLPPGTANYGYTF. The CDR3 DNA is TGCGCCAGCAGCCTCCTACCTCCCGGGACAGCTAACTATGGCTACACCTTC.

The sample holds a few counts of this clone. The V call is TRBV30, the J call TRBJ1-5; D perhaps matches TRBD1 (6 bases). The CDR3 loop spans 15 amino acids. Trimming took off 0 bases at V and 6 bases at J, with 15 bases between the two ends. CDR1 and CDR2 (germline): GTSNPN, SVGIG (reference sequence). CDR3 sequence: CAWSVPNRASQPQHF. As DNA, the CDR3 is TGTGCCTGGAGTGTACCGAACAGGGCGAGTCAGCCCCAGCATTTT.

This clone was picked up a small number of times. The chain joins TRBV30 to TRBJ2-3, with 15 bases aligning to TRBD2. The V and J ends lost 3 bases and 2 bases, in that order; junction bases with no gene match: 3. The CDR3 is 16 residues long. In germline, CDR1 is GTSNPN, CDR2 SVGIG (reference sequence). CDR3 sequence: CAWSGTSGGNTDTQYF. In DNA, the CDR3 is TGTGCCTGGAGCGGGACTAGCGGGGGGAACACAGATACGCAGTATTTT.

The J gene is TRBJ1-2, the V gene TRBV7-9; TRBD1 matches at 10 bases. The germline V gene has CDR1 SEHNR and CDR2 FQNEAQ (reference sequence). V was clipped by 3 bases and J by 8 bases; unmatched bases: 6. The CDR3 loop spans 14 amino acids. Here the CDR3 DNA reads TGTGCCAGCAGCTTCTTGGGGACAGGGGACGGCTACACCTTC. Translating gives CASSFLGTGDGYTF.

This clone has a handful of counts. The chain is built from TRBV4-1 and TRBJ2-5; 8 nucleotides agree with TRBD1. The germline V gene has CDR1 MGHRA and CDR2 YSYEKL. CDR3 size: 15 residues. The junction had 9 bases not matched to a gene; V was cut back by 4 bases and J by 5 bases. The CDR3 bases are TGCGCCAGCAGCCCCGGACAGGGAGAGTGGGAGACCCAGTACTTC. Amino acid sequence: CASSPGQGEWETQYF.

This chain connects TRBV29-1 to TRBJ1-1, with D possibly being TRBD1 (5 bases). Trimming pared 6 bases from V and 4 bases from J, leaving 12 bases between. There are 12 residues in the CDR3. The germline V gene has CDR1 SQVTM and CDR2 ANQGSEA. The CDR3 loop reads CSVATGITEAFF. Written as DNA, the CDR3 is TGCAGCGTCGCCACAGGAATCACTGAAGCTTTCTTT. Full variable domain (remainder filled in from reference TRBV29-1 and TRBJ1-1): SAVISQKPSRDICQRGTSLTIQCQVDSQVTMMFWYRQQPGQSLTLIATANQGSEATYESGFVIDKFPISRPNLTFSTLTVSNMSPEDSSIYLCSVATGITEAFFGQGTRLTVV.

This clone has only a few counts. The CDR3 DNA reads TGTGCCACCAGCGGATGGACAGGGGGAGTCGAGACCCAGTACTTC. Translated: CATSGWTGGVETQYF. V is TRBV15 and J is TRBJ2-5; 10 bases align to TRBD1. After removal of 5 bases from V and 5 bases from J, the junction contained 8 bases not matched to a gene. CDR3 length: 15 residues. CDR1 LNHNV and CDR2 YYDKDF come from the germline V gene (reference sequence).

In its sample, this clone was seen a few times. The genes are TRBV5-4 and TRBJ1-3; D is unresolved. The CDR3 spans 12 residues. V lost 9 bases and J lost 7, with 14 bases in between. Germline assignment: CDR1 SGHNT and CDR2 YYREEE (reference sequence). DNA of the CDR3: TGTGCCACCGAGGACGGGGTGAACACCATATATTTT. Protein sequence: CATEDGVNTIYF.

This clone was picked up a small number of times. This rearrangement joins TRBV7-9 to TRBJ2-3; D ambiguous. Trimming left V 5 bases short and J 6 bases short, with 6 bases between. Germline CDR1 reads SEHNR; CDR2 reads FQNEAQ (reference sequence). This CDR3 region has 11 residues. In DNA form, the CDR3 reads TGTGCCAGCAGCGACGGGGATACGCAGTATTTT. Residues: CASSDGDTQYF.

This clone was picked up a small number of times. The chain uses TRBV19 and TRBJ1-1; 10 bases are a match to TRBD1. Germline V lookup: CDR1 LNHDA, CDR2 SQIVND (reference sequence). V lost 0 bases and J lost 4; bases outside the gene matches: 5. This CDR3 region has 16 residues. Here the CDR3 reads CASSIDLGQGGTEAFF. In nucleotides, the CDR3 is TGTGCCAGTAGTATAGACCTTGGACAGGGGGGCACTGAAGCTTTCTTT. The complete variable domain, with remaining parts taken from reference TRBV19 and TRBJ1-1, reads DGGITQSPKYLFRKEGQNVTLSCEQNLNHDAMYWYRQDPGQGLRLIYYSQIVNDFQKGDIAEGYSVSREKKESFPLTVTSAQKNPTAFYLCASSIDLGQGGTEAFFGQGTRLTVV.

This clone has a handful of counts. The genes are TRBV28 and TRBJ2-1, with 7 bases that match TRBD1. The J segment lost 6 bases and the V segment lost 5 bases, leaving 10 bases of the junction unmatched. From germline, CDR1 is MDHEN and CDR2 SYDVKM. CDR3 length: 15 amino acids. The chain's CDR3 is CASSLQGISGNEQFF. CDR3 coding DNA: TGTGCCAGCAGTCTACAGGGGATATCAGGCAATGAGCAGTTCTTC.

This clone has just a few counts. The V call is TRBV5-4, the J call TRBJ2-2; D ambiguous. CDR3 length equals 16 residues. The V end was cut by 0 bases, the J end by 4 bases, with 13 bases between. Germline V lookup: CDR1 SGHNT, CDR2 YYREEE (reference sequence). The CDR3 region is CASSLGQATATGELFF. In DNA, the CDR3 is TGTGCCAGCAGCTTGGGTCAAGCGACGGCCACCGGGGAGCTGTTTTTT.